This paragraph reports one T cell receptor (beta chain). The record originates from a study of CD8 T cells in Susac syndrome. Random hexamers were used to reverse transcribe 0.5 to 1 ug of RNA. The method of amplification for TCR beta CDR3 was immunoSEQ multiplex PCR, covering 54 Vbeta and 13 Jbeta. In TCRdb, the immunoSEQ multiplex PCR reads were re-called with MiXCR into one record per CDR3 protein. The table includes under 200,000 distinct CDR3 sequences, 92% detected once. Trimming cost V 0 bases and J 7 bases, with 15 bases left between them. CDR3 length equals 15 residues. Germline V gives CDR1 SGHAT, CDR2 FQNNGV. Healthy donors acted as controls, with matching for age and sex. Negative isolation was applied to CD8+ and CD4+ T cells, and FACS enrichment was applied to TEMRA cells.

The rearrangement links TRBV11-2 to TRBJ1-2; D is possibly TRBD1 (6 bases). The sequence was obtained from a human donor in good health. The sequenced sample was CD4+ T cells from PBMCs. CDR3: CASSLDLQGVGGYTF. CDR3 DNA: TGTGCCAGCAGCTTAGATCTACAGGGAGTAGGTGGCTACACCTTC.